A single sample is the source of the 19 T cell receptor beta chains below, sequenced in a study of OX40 agonist ivuxolimab in advanced cancers. The repertoire was sequenced with immunoSEQ multiplex PCR; TCRdb's copy has only in-frame clones and lacks some. The data show tens of thousands of clones, with approximately 80% seen just once and less than 2% held by the top ten. The sample was CD4+ or CD8+ T cells sorted from blood, taken in a trial of the OX40 agonist ivuxolimab. The source is an adult with an advanced solid tumor such as melanoma, head and neck, liver or kidney cancer.

The chain is built from TRBV6-1 and TRBJ2-5, with 11 positions matching TRBD2. This CDR3 comprises 13 residues. Germline V gene sequence: CDR1 MNHNS, CDR2 SASEGT. J lost 5 bases, V lost 9 bases, and 5 bases had no gene match. The CDR3 spells CASSGRAAETQYF. The DNA for the CDR3 is TGTGCCAGTAGCGGGAGGGCCGCGGAGACCCAGTACTTC.

This chain joins TRBV6-5 and TRBJ1-6; unclear D gene. CDR3 size: 14 residues. Germline CDR1 MNHEY, CDR2 SVGAGI. V lost 1 base and J lost 6, with 7 bases in between. CDR3 nucleotide sequence: TGTGCCAGCAGTTACTTCAGTTCTAATTCACCCCTCCACTTT. Its protein is CASSYFSSNSPLHF.

The chain carries TRBV4-3 and TRBJ2-1; D gene uncertain. The CDR3 runs 16 residues. Germline-derived CDR1 and CDR2 are LGHNA and YSLEER. With 0 bases removed from V and 9 bases from J, the gap between germline ends came to 18 bases. CDR3 sequence reads: CASSQEGLLYNSEQFF. CDR3 in DNA: TGCGCCAGCAGCCAAGAGGGGTTACTCTACAATAGTGAGCAGTTCTTC.

For the CDR3, the DNA is TGTGCCAGCACGGGGAATAGCGTAAGTTCGTACAATGAGCAGTTCTTC. This encodes CASTGNSVSSYNEQFF. V gene TRBV10-3 combines with J gene TRBJ2-1; possible D gene TRBD2, 5 bases. Per germline, CDR1 ENHRY and CDR2 SYGVKD. The CDR3 is made up of 16 amino acids. With 10 bases removed from V and 4 bases from J, the gap between germline ends came to 23 bases.

The V gene is TRBV6-1, the J gene TRBJ2-7; D ambiguous. The CDR3 has 14 residues. Germline V lookup: CDR1 MNHNS, CDR2 SASEGT. V was trimmed by 7 bases and J by 1 base, leaving 14 bases between them. The CDR3 reads CASTQPGNSYEQYF. CDR3 bases: TGTGCCAGCACCCAGCCCGGTAATTCCTACGAGCAGTACTTC.

This chain links TRBV7-9 with TRBJ1-1, with D tentatively TRBD1 (5 bases). CDR1 SEHNR and CDR2 FQNEAQ come from the germline V gene (reference sequence). This CDR3 region has 14 residues. V gave up 7 bases and J gave up 6 bases, with 18 bases separating them. This CDR3 is CASTPFQGESEAFF. For the CDR3, the DNA is TGTGCCAGCACCCCCTTCCAGGGAGAGTCTGAAGCTTTCTTT.

V is TRBV5-4 and J is TRBJ1-2, with D hard to call. Germline assignment: CDR1 SGHNT and CDR2 YYREEE (reference sequence). There are 13 residues in the CDR3. Trimming stripped 5 bases from V and 2 bases from J, with 10 bases between. CDR3 region: CASSYDTNYGYTF. CDR3 DNA: TGTGCCAGCAGTTACGACACAAACTATGGCTACACCTTC.

CDR3 sequence: CASNPDTAGNTIYF. Written as DNA, the CDR3 is TGTGCCAGTAACCCGGACACCGCTGGAAACACCATATATTTT. The chain joins TRBV19 to TRBJ1-3; weak D call: TRBD1 (5 bases). This CDR3 is 14 amino acids long. V lost 7 bases and J lost 2, with 12 bases in between. In germline, CDR1 is LNHDA, CDR2 SQIVND (reference sequence).

The V and J genes are TRBV19 and TRBJ1-2; perhaps TRBD1 as D (5 bases). This CDR3 has 16 amino acids. Looked up from germline, CDR1 is LNHDA and CDR2 is SQIVND (reference sequence). Trimming left V 5 bases short and J 1 base short, with 17 bases between. As DNA, the CDR3 is TGTGCCAGTAGTCCCTTCCGGGACCGCGGTAACTATGGCTACACCTTC. Translating gives CASSPFRDRGNYGYTF.

This clone turned up a few times. The chain links TRBV5-6 to TRBJ1-2; D is perhaps TRBD1 (5 bases). CDR3 length: 14 residues. Germline CDR1 and CDR2: SGHDT and YYEEEE. V was shortened by 2 bases and J by 7 bases, with 15 bases between the two germline ends. CDR3 nucleotides: TGTGCCAGCAGCTTTTGGGAGGGGACGGGTGGCTACACCTTC. This sequence encodes CASSFWEGTGGYTF.

J is TRBJ1-1 and V is TRBV30; unclear D gene. The CDR3 contains 11 residues. CDR1 and CDR2 (germline): GTSNPN, SVGIG (reference sequence). Deletions cut 3 bases from V and 3 bases from J, with 5 bases between. This CDR3 reads CAWRRDTEAFF. In DNA form, the CDR3 reads TGTGCCTGGAGACGGGACACTGAAGCTTTCTTT.

This chain links TRBV7-9 with TRBJ2-7; D gene uncertain. The CDR3 spans 11 residues. Germline lookup yields CDR1 SEHNR and CDR2 FQNEAQ (reference sequence). V lost 6 bases and J 6 bases, leaving 9 bases between the germline ends. This CDR3 is CASSIQREQYF. CDR3 DNA sequence: TGTGCCAGCAGTATCCAGCGCGAGCAGTACTTC.

The V gene is TRBV11-3, the J gene TRBJ2-1; 9 nucleotides match TRBD1. Trimming took 4 bases from V and 3 from J; bases not matched to a gene: 7. Germline V gives CDR1 SGHNT, CDR2 YENEEA. This CDR3 contains 16 residues. The CDR3 reads CASSSSGTGIYNEQFF. Here the CDR3 DNA reads TGTGCCAGCAGCTCTTCCGGGACAGGGATCTACAATGAGCAGTTCTTC.

With regard to this clone: Distinct nucleotide sequences in the sample also encode this CDR3. The V gene is TRBV28, the J gene TRBJ1-2, with TRBD1 identical over 7 bases. J gave up 5 bases and V 2 bases, and 5 bases lay outside the gene matches. The germline V gene encodes CDR1 MDHEN and CDR2 SYDVKM. The CDR3 totals 14 residues. CDR3 in amino acids: CASSLQTGPYGYTF. CDR3 in DNA: TGTGCCAGCAGTTTACAGACAGGGCCTTATGGCTACACCTTC.

This sequence joins TRBV10-3 and TRBJ2-7; D is unclear. With 5 bases removed from V and 2 bases from J, the gap between germline ends came to 10 bases. CDR1 ENHRY and CDR2 SYGVKD come from the germline V gene. This CDR3 is built from 13 residues. The CDR3 bases are TGTGCCATCAGTCAGGCGGAAACCTACGAGCAGTACTTC. It specifies CAISQAETYEQYF.

This clone came up once. This rearrangement joins TRBV6-1 to TRBJ1-1, with a weak D call TRBD1 (5 bases). The CDR3 totals 17 residues. The V gene lost 3 bases and the J gene lost 0 bases, with 17 bases spanning the gap. CDR1 MNHNS and CDR2 SASEGT come from the germline V gene. The CDR3: CASSDPSDSLMNTEAFF. CDR3 nucleotides: TGTGCCAGCAGTGACCCATCCGACAGCCTCATGAACACTGAAGCTTTCTTT.

The genes are TRBV29-1 and TRBJ2-2; 8 positions match TRBD1. Germline values: CDR1 SQVTM, CDR2 ANQGSEA. The V and J ends lost 6 bases and 3 bases, in that order; junction bases with no gene match: 6. This CDR3 region has 14 residues. The chain's CDR3 is CSVAGTGDTGELFF. The CDR3, as DNA: TGCAGCGTCGCCGGGACAGGAGACACCGGGGAGCTGTTTTTT.

This chain links TRBV7-3 with TRBJ1-2; tentative D call: TRBD1 (6 bases). V lost 2 bases, J lost 5 bases, and 15 bases lay in between. The germline V gene has CDR1 SGHTA and CDR2 FQGTGA. This CDR3 contains 15 residues. The CDR3 sequence: CASSLDGDRPYGYTF. CDR3 DNA sequence: TGTGCCAGCAGCTTAGATGGTGACAGGCCTTATGGCTACACCTTC.

The rearrangement links TRBV18 to TRBJ2-7; the D is unclear. This CDR3 contains 14 residues. Germline lookup yields CDR1 KGHSH and CDR2 LQKENI. V gave up 0 bases and J gave up 7 bases, with 13 bases separating them. CDR3 coding DNA: TGTGCCAGCTCACCACCCTCTAGTTATGGTGAGCAGTACTTC. It yields the protein CASSPPSSYGEQYF. Full variable domain (rest looked up from reference TRBV18 and TRBJ2-7): NAGVMQNPRHLVRRRGQEARLRCSPMKGHSHVYWYRQLPEEGLKFMVYLQKENIIDESGMPKERFSAEFPKEGPSILRIQQVVRGDSAAYFCASSPPSSYGEQYFGPGTRLTVT.